This T cell receptor beta chain was retrieved from a study of prognosis after radiotherapy for stage I lung cancer. Study details: Therapy given concurrently with stereotactic body radiotherapy reached no patient. Study-level findings and limits: There were reportedly differences in TRBV and TRBJ gene usage between patients with and without metastases. Patients developing distant metastases showed lower Shannon entropy after stereotactic body radiation therapy.

The germline gives CDR1 LNHDA, CDR2 SQIVND (reference sequence). The V end was cut by 4 bases, the J end by 4 bases, with 22 bases between. The CDR3 has 17 residues. TCR beta CDR3 amplification from genomic DNA was performed by two-round multiplex PCR. Used in first-round PCR were primers specific to each TRBV and TRBJ gene. Each CDR3 protein gets one entry after TCRdb re-called the multiplex PCR reads with MiXCR. Of tens of thousands of distinct CDR3 sequences in the sample, about 41% were seen once. This clonotype was recorded many times. The antigen remains undetermined. The rearrangement links TRBV19 to TRBJ1-2, with a possible D match to TRBD1 (5 bases). Sequencing was performed on PBMCs, taken before or after stereotactic body radiation therapy (not recorded which). The clonotype was recovered from a donor older than 45 with non-small cell lung cancer. The CDR3 DNA sequence: TGTGCCAGTAGTAGACTCCCCCGGGACCAACCAGGCTATGGCTACACCTTC. Amino acid sequence: CASSRLPRDQPGYGYTF.